This T cell receptor beta chain originates from a study of T-cell reconstitution after alpha-beta-depleted transplantation in children listed by TCRdb under 2016. About the investigation overall: Using TCR repertoire profiling, the study followed T-cell immune reconstitution in a quantitative way in children after TCRalphabeta/CD19-depleted allogeneic hematopoietic cell transplantation. Beyond this particular receptor, the publication reports: The frequencies of hyperexpanded clones fell over the following months, and after one year, T-cell counts and TCRbeta diversity were mostly attributed to newly produced T cells. Apparently early alphabetaT-cell count recovery about two months after transplant reportedly relied on only several hundred rapidly expanded clones derived from non-depleted graft cells. In some patients, the high TCRbeta diversity seen at day 60 was put down to recipient T cells and intrathymic progenitors that had survived conditioning.

The protocol used for the library was PCR. TCRdb lists the instrument as Illumina HiSeq 2500. To normalize quantification of the TCRbeta repertoire, the TCR libraries were built with molecular barcoding that relied on unique molecular identifiers. TCRdb took the public reads, trimmed them with fastp at Q25, ran MiXCR for clone calling and kept in-frame beta chains. Each entry merges the rows of one CDR3 protein and shows their most common DNA and genes. The sample has hundreds of thousands of distinct CDR3 sequences on record, around 13% of them singletons. Together, the top ten hold roughly 0.84% of the sample. This clonotype was observed at least ten times. Its target antigen remains unknown. No quality values exist for individual bases; no much larger clone is one base distant. The treatment or condition label, read with the paper, signifies: allogeneic hematopoietic cell transplantation with graft depleted of TCRalphabeta T cells and CD19 B cells. Transplant recipients were children who received TCRalphabeta/CD19-depleted allogeneic hematopoietic cell grafts.

Relative to germline, V is missing 4 bases and J is missing 4 bases, with 8 bases of the junction outside any gene match. According to the germline V gene, CDR1 reads KGHSH and CDR2 reads LQKENI. The CDR3 has 15 amino acids, counting the end cysteine and phenylalanine. Only the CDR3 portion is preserved as DNA: 45 bases, with reading frame beginning at the first base. The sequence links TRBV18 to TRBJ2-5; 8 bases in the middle match TRBD2. This TCR was recovered from a girl aged 2 to 9 with congenital amegakaryocytic thrombocytopenia, due to receive a stem cell transplant. Sequencing was performed on PBMCs, taken before TCRalphabeta/CD19-depleted stem cell transplant. The DNA is as follows: TGTGCCAGCTCACTTCGGGACGGGAGGGCAGAGACCCAGTACTTC. Protein translation: CASSLRDGRAETQYF.